This T cell receptor (beta chain) comes out of a study of blood T cell repertoires in COVID-19. Study-level information: The origin of the acute and convalescent COVID-19 samples was the United States, Italy and Spain. PBMCs, B-cell-depleted T cells, or T cells were the source of the cDNA or gDNA that made up the material.

The authors' processing: For nucleated cells, counts were estimated from reference gene primer amplification. Clones were read by immunoSEQ multiplex PCR, and TCRdb kept only the in-frame ones, dropping some. The V and J calls and clone size were taken over from that table, and D and trimming were inferred from the DNA. Among fewer than 130,000 clones, 70% to 85% were seen once, and the ten largest hold roughly 19%. This sequence was found in a man aged 65-85 years with active or convalescent COVID-19. The sequenced material came from peripheral blood.

The CDR3: CASREERSEKLFF. CDR3 nucleotides: TGTGCCAGCAGGGAGGAAAGGTCGGAAAAACTGTTTTTT. The V gene is TRBV2, the J gene TRBJ1-4; D unresolved. Germline loops: CDR1 SNHLY, CDR2 FYNNEI. This CDR3 comprises 13 residues. Trimming took 6 bases from V and 8 from J, leaving 13 bases between them.